This T cell receptor (beta chain) originates from a study of PD-1 blockade in classical Hodgkin lymphoma. The wider study: Administration of nivolumab to patients was at 3 mg/kg intravenously every 2 weeks. General observations from the study: It was among complete responders that baseline diversity resembled that of newly diagnosed patients.

As regards this clone: Antigen unknown.

Relapses following autologous stem cell transplantation were seen in all patients, with brentuximab vedotin exposure varying. The CDR3 is 16 amino acids. CDR1 is MNHEY and CDR2 is SVGAGI in the germline V gene. Trimming stripped 0 bases from V and 2 bases from J, with 11 bases between. Sequencing was performed with immunoSEQ multiplex PCR; in TCRdb, only in-frame clones are kept and a portion is missing. The sample shows around 150,000 clones, approximately 80% of them seen only once. This rearrangement joins TRBV6-5 to TRBJ1-3; possible D gene TRBD1, 5 bases. The clonotype was recovered from a human donor with classical Hodgkin lymphoma. The sequenced sample was peripheral blood mononuclear cells (PBMCs), obtained before the second cycle of nivolumab. This CDR3 is CASSYSGGVPGNTIYF. The CDR3, as DNA: TGTGCCAGCAGTTACTCCGGGGGGGTACCTGGAAACACCATATATTTT.